The 20 T cell receptor beta chains listed next were all sequenced from one sample in a study of CD8+CD57+ T cells in acquired aplastic anemia. CDR3 and TCR beta VDJ profiling relied on genomic DNA as the template. MiXCR was run by TCRdb on the reads, yielding one entry per CDR3 protein. Of around 200,000 distinct CDR3 sequences in the sample, roughly 50% were seen once. Patients picked for sequencing had shown CD8+CD57+ cell expansion detected by flow cytometry. The sample consisted of sorted CD4+, CD8+, or CD8+CD57+ T cells (not recorded which) from PBMCs. All receptors come from a human donor with aplastic anemia.

The CDR3 is CATSRDLQGNQPQHF. The CDR3 DNA follows: TGTGCCACCAGCAGAGATCTACAGGGCAATCAGCCCCAGCATTTT. The chain joins TRBV15 to TRBJ1-5; tentatively, D is TRBD1 (5 bases). Germline values: CDR1 LNHNV, CDR2 YYDKDF (reference sequence). The V gene lost 0 bases and the J gene lost 2 bases, with 8 bases spanning the gap. The CDR3 totals 15 residues.

This clonotype has only a few counts. One base away lies a much larger clone, so this may be a sequencing read error. The chain links TRBV5-4 to TRBJ2-7; D tentatively reads TRBD1 or TRBD2 (6 bases each). This CDR3 contains 14 residues. Germline V gene data show CDR1 as SGHNT and CDR2 as YYREEE (reference sequence). The CDR3 sequence is CATNRGTQPYERYF. DNA of the CDR3: TGTGCCACGAACCGCGGGACACAGCCCTACGAGCGGTACTTC. The full variable domain, with the rest looked up from reference TRBV5-4 and TRBJ2-7, is ETGVTQSPTHLIKTRGQQVTLRCSSQSGHNTVSWYQQALGQGPQFIFQYYREEENGRGNFPPRFSGLQFPNYSSELNVNALELDDSALYLCATNRGTQPYERYFGPGTRLTVT.

This clonotype has a count of ten or more. The gene calls are TRBV29-1 and TRBJ2-7; D is unclear. CDR1 SQVTM and CDR2 ANQGSEA come from the germline V gene. V lost 4 bases to trimming and J lost 2 bases, with 12 bases between them. This CDR3 is built from 13 residues. CDR3 protein: CSVVPGATYEQYF. CDR3 DNA: TGCAGCGTTGTACCCGGAGCAACCTACGAGCAGTACTTC.

This clonotype occurred a few times. This chain joins TRBV2 and TRBJ2-5; 10 nucleotides match TRBD1. The ends lost 5 bases at V and 4 bases at J; junction bases unmatched: 7. The CDR3 sequence is 15 residues long. From germline, CDR1 is SNHLY and CDR2 FYNNEI. The CDR3 DNA follows: TGTGCCAGCAGTTACACACGGACAGGGGGAGAGACCCAGTACTTC. Encoded protein: CASSYTRTGGETQYF. Full variable domain (rest looked up from reference TRBV2 and TRBJ2-5): EPEVTQTPSHQVTQMGQEVILRCVPISNHLYFYWYRQILGQKVEFLVSFYNNEISEKSEIFDDQFSVERPDGSNFTLKIRSTKLEDSAMYFCASSYTRTGGETQYFGPGTRLLVL.

This sequence joins TRBV24-1 and TRBJ2-6; D is ambiguous. CDR1 and CDR2 from the germline V gene are KGHDR and SFDVKD. Trimming cost V 5 bases and J 0 bases, with 4 bases left between them. This CDR3 has 14 residues. CDR3 nucleotides: TGTGCCACCAGTGGGGCCTCTGGGGCCAACGTCCTGACTTTC. As protein: CATSGASGANVLTF.

Ten or more counts support this clonotype. The chain links TRBV2 to TRBJ2-1, with TRBD2 identical over 12 bases. Germline values: CDR1 SNHLY, CDR2 FYNNEI. Unmatched junction bases numbered 4, after V lost 4 bases and J lost 6 bases. The CDR3 runs 15 residues. This chain's CDR3 is CASSVKLAGGNEQFF. Here the CDR3 DNA reads TGTGCCAGCAGTGTCAAACTAGCGGGAGGCAATGAGCAGTTCTTC.

The chain combines TRBV7-2 with TRBJ1-2; weak D call: TRBD1 (5 bases). This CDR3 contains 14 residues. Trimming left V 5 bases short and J 7 bases short, with 17 bases between. Germline V gene sequence: CDR1 SGHTA, CDR2 FQGNSA. CDR3 amino acids: CASSEEAGRAGYTF. The DNA for the CDR3 is TGTGCCAGCAGCGAGGAGGCAGGGCGGGCTGGCTACACCTTC.

The chain joins TRBV2 to TRBJ1-5; TRBD1 might be the D (5 bases). Germline-derived CDR1 and CDR2 are SNHLY and FYNNEI. V was clipped by 7 bases and J by 0 bases, with 22 bases between them. The CDR3 spans 18 residues. The CDR3 sequence: CASTSDKALPYSNQPQHF. DNA of the CDR3: TGTGCCAGCACTTCGGACAAGGCCCTGCCCTATAGCAATCAGCCCCAGCATTTT.

This clonotype occurred once. The chain couples TRBV11-1 to TRBJ1-6, with D perhaps TRBD1 (5 bases). CDR1 SGHAT and CDR2 FQDESV come from the germline V gene (reference sequence). The V end lost 8 bases, the J end lost 5 bases, and 19 bases lay between the germline ends. The length of the CDR3 is 16 residues. CDR3 in amino acids: CASSSYGGADNSPLHF. CDR3 DNA sequence: TGTGCCAGCTCCAGCTATGGCGGGGCTGATAATTCACCCCTCCACTTT. Full variable domain (missing parts from reference TRBV11-1 and TRBJ1-6): EAEVAQSPRYKITEKSQAVAFWCDPISGHATLYWYRQILGQGPELLVQFQDESVVDDSQLPKDRFSAERLKGVDSTLKIQPAELGDSAMYLCASSSYGGADNSPLHFGNGTRLTVT.

This sequence joins TRBV11-2 and TRBJ2-3; D perhaps matches TRBD1 (6 bases). The V and J ends lost 4 bases and 1 base respectively, with 18 bases between them. CDR1 is SGHAT and CDR2 is FQNNGV in the germline V gene. This CDR3 comprises 17 residues. DNA for the CDR3: TGTGCCAGCAGCTCACGTATTGGGGGCCTTCGCACAGATACGCAGTATTTT. Amino acid sequence: CASSSRIGGLRTDTQYF.

This clonotype was seen ten or more times. The V call is TRBV2, the J call TRBJ2-3; 13 bases fit TRBD2. The CDR3 totals 17 residues. Germline trimming cut 7 bases from V and 2 bases from J; bases unmatched to any gene: 9. Germline V gene data show CDR1 as SNHLY and CDR2 as FYNNEI. The DNA of the CDR3 is TGTGCCAGCACCCTGACTAGCGGGGGGCCAATCACAGATACGCAGTATTTT. It specifies CASTLTSGGPITDTQYF.

The CDR3 sequence is CSAKTSVGTDTQYF. CDR3 nucleotides: TGCAGTGCCAAGACTAGCGTGGGCACAGATACGCAGTATTTT. This chain joins TRBV20-1 and TRBJ2-3, with 8 nucleotides matching TRBD2. The length of the CDR3 is 14 residues. Germline CDR1 reads DFQATT; CDR2 reads SNEGSKA (reference sequence). Trimming cost V 6 bases and J 1 base; bases outside gene matches: 6.

This rearrangement joins TRBV29-1 to TRBJ2-1, with 8 bases identical to TRBD1. Trimming cost V 5 bases and J 9 bases; bases outside gene matches: 9. The germline V gene encodes CDR1 SQVTM and CDR2 ANQGSEA. The CDR3 is 13 amino acids. The DNA of the CDR3 is TGCAGCGTTTCGGAGACAGGGGTGGGTGAGCAGTTCTTC. It translates to CSVSETGVGEQFF.

This clonotype was counted ten times or more. The chain links TRBV19 to TRBJ1-2; 9 positions agree with TRBD1. V was clipped by 6 bases and J by 6 bases; unmatched bases: 5. CDR1 is LNHDA and CDR2 is SQIVND in the germline V gene (reference sequence). The CDR3 spans 13 residues. The chain's CDR3 is CASSLDRGDGYTF. The CDR3 region has the DNA TGTGCCAGTAGCCTGGACAGGGGAGATGGCTACACCTTC.

This clonotype was observed a handful of times. The gene calls are TRBV4-2 and TRBJ2-3; 9 nucleotides match TRBD1. J lost 2 bases, V lost 4 bases, and 4 bases had no gene match. This CDR3 is 15 amino acids long. Germline CDR1 LGHNA, CDR2 YNFKEQ. DNA for the CDR3: TGTGCCAGCAGCCCGACAGGGGGGATCACAGATACGCAGTATTTT. Protein product: CASSPTGGITDTQYF.

The chain combines TRBV20-1 with TRBJ2-7; 12 bases are shared with TRBD2. Germline V gene lookup returns CDR1 DFQATT and CDR2 SNEGSKA (reference sequence). V lost 1 base, J lost 1 base, and 2 bases stayed unmatched. The CDR3 sequence is 15 residues long. The CDR3 DNA follows: TGCAGTGCTAGAGTTGGACTAGCGGGGTCCTACGAGCAGTACTTC. The encoded protein is CSARVGLAGSYEQYF.

V is TRBV9 and J is TRBJ1-2, with 11 bases aligning to TRBD1. Per germline, CDR1 SGDLS and CDR2 YYNGEE. This CDR3 is 15 amino acids long. V lost 0 bases, J lost 3 bases, and 1 base stayed unmatched. CDR3 loop: CASSVGGQGDYGYTF. As DNA, the CDR3 is TGTGCCAGCAGCGTAGGGGGACAGGGGGACTATGGCTACACCTTC.

To note about this clonotype: A junction boundary mismatches the germline segment, possibly from a read error. The chain employs TRBV7-7 and TRBJ2-1, with 8 bases identical to TRBD2. Germline V gene data show CDR1 as SSHAT and CDR2 as FNYEAQ (reference sequence). The length of the CDR3 is 16 residues. CDR3 bases: TGTGCTAGCAGCTTAGTCGCGGGAGGCTTAAGCGATGAGCAGTTCTTC. Translating it yields CASSLVAGGLSDEQFF.

In this sample, this clonotype turned up a few times. The J gene is TRBJ1-2, the V gene TRBV5-5; TRBD1 might be the D (5 bases). Germline V gives CDR1 SGHKS, CDR2 YYEKEE (reference sequence). V lost 1 base and J 8 bases, leaving 21 bases between the germline ends. The CDR3 is made up of 16 amino acids. The CDR3 region has the DNA TGTGCCAGCAGCTTGTCCGGGGCAGCCACCCCGGGGGGCTACACCTTC. Translated, it gives CASSLSGAATPGGYTF. Full variable domain (missing parts from reference TRBV5-5 and TRBJ1-2): DAGVTQSPTHLIKTRGQQVTLRCSPISGHKSVSWYQQVLGQGPQFIFQYYEKEERGRGNFPDRFSARQFPNYSSELNVNALLLGDSALYLCASSLSGAATPGGYTFGSGTRLTVV.

The chain joins TRBV10-2 to TRBJ2-5; tentatively, D is TRBD1 (5 bases). There are 15 residues in the CDR3. CDR1 and CDR2 (germline): WSHSY, SAAADI. Deletions cut 4 bases from V and 2 bases from J, with 14 bases between. CDR3 nucleotide sequence: TGCGCCAGCAGTGTCCTTTTCGACAGACAAGAGACCCAGTACTTC. It yields the protein CASSVLFDRQETQYF.